This TCR beta chain was documented in a study of Graves' ophthalmopathy and Graves' hyperthyroidism. At the level of the study: A follow-up of 18 months without ophthalmopathy meant that hyperthyroidism was stable.

Amplified TCR beta CDR3 regions were obtained using RNA transcripts as template. The first-round RT-PCR employed HTBI primers together with the Qiagen OneStep RT-PCR kit. A multiplex PCR was then performed as the second round. MiXCR, run by TCRdb on the multiplex PCR reads, gives a single entry per CDR3 protein. The data contain around 1.1 million distinct CDR3 sequences, around a third of them singletons. It was on clinical symptoms, serum thyroxine, TRAb, thyroid ultrasound and orbital computed tomography that diagnosis relied. This clonotype has ten or more counts. Its antigen is unidentified. The study's findings and limits: Blood also contained most of the expanded thyroid clonotypes above 0.001 frequency. Distinction of ophthalmopathy from stable hyperthyroidism by a 13-signature model reached 85% to 90% sensitivity and 70% to 83% specificity.

The germline V and J ends were trimmed by 3 bases and 5 bases, with 17 bases remaining between them. The length of the CDR3 is 16 residues. Germline lookup yields CDR1 SGHTA and CDR2 FQGNSA. The TCR originated in an adult man with Graves' hyperthyroidism. The chain uses TRBV7-2 and TRBJ1-5, with D possibly matching TRBD1 (5 bases). Sequencing input: peripheral blood or thyroid tissue (not recorded which). CDR3 bases: TGTGCCAGCAGCTTGACGTCTGGGAGGGGACATCAGCCCCAGCATTTT. Its translation is CASSLTSGRGHQPQHF.